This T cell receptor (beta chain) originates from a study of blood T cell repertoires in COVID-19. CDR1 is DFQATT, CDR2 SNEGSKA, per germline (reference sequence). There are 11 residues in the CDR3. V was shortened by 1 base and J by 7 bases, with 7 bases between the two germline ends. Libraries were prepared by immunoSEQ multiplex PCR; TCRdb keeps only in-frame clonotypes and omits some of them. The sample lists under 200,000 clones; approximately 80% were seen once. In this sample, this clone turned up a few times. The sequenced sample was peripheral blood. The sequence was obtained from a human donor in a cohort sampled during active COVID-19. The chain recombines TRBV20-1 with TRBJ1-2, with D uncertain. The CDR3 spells CSARAGLGYTF. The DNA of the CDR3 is TGCAGTGCTAGAGCTGGGCTTGGCTACACCTTC.